This T cell receptor beta chain emerged from a study of PD-1 blockade in classical Hodgkin lymphoma. Regarding the study as a whole: CD4+ TCR diversity, unlike CD8+, rose significantly by C4D1.

This clone was recorded only once. Its cognate antigen is unknown. J lost 4 bases, V lost 4 bases, and 12 bases had no gene match. The CDR3 length is 16 residues. Germline CDR1 SGDLS, CDR2 YYNGEE. Indicated time point: cycle 4 day 1 (C4D1), after 6 weeks of nivolumab. Every one of the patients relapsed after autologous stem cell transplantation (brentuximab vedotin exposure was variable). Researchers report purifying CD4+ T cells from thawed PBMCs by magnetic negative selection. Method: immunoSEQ multiplex PCR; TCRdb's copy keeps in-frame clones and lacks some. This table has 30,000 to 35,000 clones, around 80% appearing once.

The TCR sequence derives from a human donor with classical Hodgkin lymphoma. The chain employs TRBV9 and TRBJ2-7, with 9 bases fitting TRBD2. This sample comprised CD4+ T cells from blood, obtained before the fourth cycle of nivolumab. Here the CDR3 DNA reads TGTGCCAGCAGCTCCAGTGGCGGGGGGGCCGTTTACGAGCAGTACTTC. This encodes CASSSSGGGAVYEQYF.